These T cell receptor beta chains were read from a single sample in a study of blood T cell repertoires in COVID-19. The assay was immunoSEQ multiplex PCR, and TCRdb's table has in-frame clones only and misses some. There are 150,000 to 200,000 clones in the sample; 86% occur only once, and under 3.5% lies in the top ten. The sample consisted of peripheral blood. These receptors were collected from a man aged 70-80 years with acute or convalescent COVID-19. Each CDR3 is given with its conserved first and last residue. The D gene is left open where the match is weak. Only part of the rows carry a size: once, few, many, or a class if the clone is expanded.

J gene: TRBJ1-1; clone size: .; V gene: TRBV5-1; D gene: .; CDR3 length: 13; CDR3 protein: CASSKEVDTEAFF; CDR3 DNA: TGCGCCAGCTCAAAGGAGGTTGACACTGAAGCTTTCTTT
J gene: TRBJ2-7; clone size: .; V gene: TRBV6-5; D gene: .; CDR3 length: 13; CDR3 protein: CASSYGQYYEQYF; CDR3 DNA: TGTGCCAGCAGTTATGGACAGTACTACGAGCAGTACTTC
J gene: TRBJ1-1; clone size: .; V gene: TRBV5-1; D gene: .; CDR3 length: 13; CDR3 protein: CASSLEANTEAFF; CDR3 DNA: TGCGCCAGCAGCTTGGAAGCGAACACTGAAGCTTTCTTT
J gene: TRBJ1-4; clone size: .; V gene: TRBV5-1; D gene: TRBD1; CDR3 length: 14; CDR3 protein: CASSLRQGREKLFF; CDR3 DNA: TGCGCCAGCAGCCTCCGACAGGGAAGGGAAAAACTGTTTTTT
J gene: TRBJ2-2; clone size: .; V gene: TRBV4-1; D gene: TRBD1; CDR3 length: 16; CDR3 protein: CASSPNPGQGAGELFF; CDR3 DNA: TGCGCCAGCAGTCCAAATCCGGGACAGGGGGCCGGGGAGCTGTTTTTT
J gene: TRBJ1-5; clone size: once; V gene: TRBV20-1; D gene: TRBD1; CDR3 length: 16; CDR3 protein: CSASGTVPLGNQPQHF; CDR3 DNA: TGCAGTGCTAGTGGGACAGTCCCCCTCGGCAATCAGCCCCAGCATTTT
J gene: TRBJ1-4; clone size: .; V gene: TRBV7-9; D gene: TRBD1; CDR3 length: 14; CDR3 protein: CASSLDRNNEKLFF; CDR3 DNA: TGTGCCAGCAGCCTGGACAGGAATAATGAAAAACTGTTTTTT
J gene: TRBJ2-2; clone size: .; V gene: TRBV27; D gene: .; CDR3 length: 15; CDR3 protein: CATGTVAGRTGELFF; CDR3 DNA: TGTGCCACCGGTACGGTCGCGGGACGAACCGGGGAGCTGTTTTTT
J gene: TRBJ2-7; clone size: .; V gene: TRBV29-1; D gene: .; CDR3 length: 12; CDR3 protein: CSVWDTPYEQYF; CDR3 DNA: TGCAGCGTTTGGGACACCCCCTACGAGCAGTACTTC
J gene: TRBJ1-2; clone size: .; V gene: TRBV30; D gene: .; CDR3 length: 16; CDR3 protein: CACPGHSNGANYGYTF; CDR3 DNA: TGTGCCTGCCCGGGACATTCGAATGGTGCCAACTATGGCTACACCTTC
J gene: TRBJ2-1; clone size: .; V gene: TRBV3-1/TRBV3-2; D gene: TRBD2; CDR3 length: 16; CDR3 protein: CASSLGLAGGEGEQFF; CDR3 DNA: TGTGCCAGCAGCCTTGGACTAGCGGGAGGGGAGGGTGAGCAGTTCTTC
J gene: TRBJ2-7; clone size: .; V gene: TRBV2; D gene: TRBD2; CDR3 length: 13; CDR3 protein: CASTHGGSYEQYF; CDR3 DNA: TGTGCCAGCACCCACGGGGGGTCCTACGAGCAGTACTTC
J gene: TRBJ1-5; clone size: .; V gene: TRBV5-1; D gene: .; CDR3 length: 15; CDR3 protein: CASSPTGRDNQPQHF; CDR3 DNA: TGCGCCAGCAGCCCCACCGGGAGAGACAATCAGCCCCAGCATTTT
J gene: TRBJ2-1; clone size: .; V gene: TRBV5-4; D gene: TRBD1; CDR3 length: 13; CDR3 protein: CASSSGQVGEQFF; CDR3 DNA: TGTGCCAGCAGCAGCGGACAGGTGGGTGAGCAGTTCTTC
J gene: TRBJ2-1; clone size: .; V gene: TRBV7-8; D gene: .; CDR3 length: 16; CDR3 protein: CASSLAPGITYNEQFF; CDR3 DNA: TGTGCCAGCAGCTTAGCCCCCGGGATAACTTACAATGAGCAGTTCTTC
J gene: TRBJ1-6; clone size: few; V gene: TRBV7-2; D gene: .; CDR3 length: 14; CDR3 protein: CASSPYRVLSPLHF; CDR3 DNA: TGTGCCAGCAGCCCCTACAGGGTATTATCACCCCTCCACTTT
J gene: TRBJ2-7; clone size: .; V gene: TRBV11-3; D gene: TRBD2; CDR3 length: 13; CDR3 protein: CASSLQGGYEQYF; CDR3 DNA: TGTGCCAGCAGCTTACAGGGAGGGTACGAGCAGTACTTC
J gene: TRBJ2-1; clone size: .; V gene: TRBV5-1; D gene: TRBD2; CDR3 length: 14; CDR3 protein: CASSSGGEYNEQFF; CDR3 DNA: TGCGCCAGCAGTAGCGGGGGGGAGTACAATGAGCAGTTCTTC
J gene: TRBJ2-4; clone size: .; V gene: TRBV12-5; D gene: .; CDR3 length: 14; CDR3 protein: CASGSSDNPNIQYF; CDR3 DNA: TGTGCTAGTGGTTCATCGGACAACCCGAACATTCAGTACTTC
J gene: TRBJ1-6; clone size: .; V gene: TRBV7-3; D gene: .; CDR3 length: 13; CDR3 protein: CASSDYPGSPLHF; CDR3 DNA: TGTGCCAGCAGCGACTATCCCGGTTCACCCCTCCACTTT
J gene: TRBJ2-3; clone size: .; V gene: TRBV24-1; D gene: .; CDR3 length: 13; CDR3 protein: CAPGGVFTDTQYF; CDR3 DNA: TGTGCCCCTGGCGGGGTCTTCACAGATACGCAGTATTTT
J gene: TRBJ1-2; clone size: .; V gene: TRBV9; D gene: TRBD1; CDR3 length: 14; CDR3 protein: CASSDRTGAGGYTF; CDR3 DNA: TGTGCCAGCAGCGACCGGACAGGGGCGGGTGGCTACACCTTC
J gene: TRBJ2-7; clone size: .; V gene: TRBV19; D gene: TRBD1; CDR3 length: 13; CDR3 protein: CASSMDRTNEQYF; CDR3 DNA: TGTGCCAGTAGTATGGACAGGACGAACGAGCAGTACTTC
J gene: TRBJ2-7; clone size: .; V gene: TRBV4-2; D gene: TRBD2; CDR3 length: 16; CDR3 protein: CASSQELAGAPSEQYF; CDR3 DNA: TGTGCCAGCAGCCAGGAACTAGCGGGAGCCCCTTCCGAGCAGTACTTC
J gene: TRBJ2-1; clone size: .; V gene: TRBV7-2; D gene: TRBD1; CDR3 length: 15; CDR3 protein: CASSIDRAGYNEQFF; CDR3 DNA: TGTGCCAGCAGCATCGACAGGGCCGGCTACAATGAGCAGTTCTTC
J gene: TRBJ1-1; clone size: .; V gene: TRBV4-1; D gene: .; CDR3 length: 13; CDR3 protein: CASSQDPGTEAFF; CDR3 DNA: TGCGCCAGCAGCCAAGATCCGGGCACTGAAGCTTTCTTT
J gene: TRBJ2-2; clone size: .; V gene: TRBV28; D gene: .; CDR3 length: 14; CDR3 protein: CASSLIAPRGELFF; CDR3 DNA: TGTGCCAGCAGTTTAATAGCGCCTCGAGGGGAGCTGTTTTTT
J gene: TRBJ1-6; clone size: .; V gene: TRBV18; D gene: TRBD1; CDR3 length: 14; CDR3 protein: CASSLRQGKSPLHF; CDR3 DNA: TGTGCCAGCTCACTCAGACAGGGAAAATCACCCCTCCACTTT
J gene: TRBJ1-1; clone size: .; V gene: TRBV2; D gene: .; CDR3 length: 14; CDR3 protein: CASRKGLMNTEAFF; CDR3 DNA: TGTGCCAGCAGAAAGGGACTGATGAACACTGAAGCTTTCTTT
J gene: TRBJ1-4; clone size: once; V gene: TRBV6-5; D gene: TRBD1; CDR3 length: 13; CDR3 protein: CASSLGQPRVLFF; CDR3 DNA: TGTGCCAGCAGTTTGGGACAGCCCCGAGTACTGTTTTTT
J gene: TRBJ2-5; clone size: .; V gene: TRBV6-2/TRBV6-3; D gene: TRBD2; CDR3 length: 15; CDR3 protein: CASSRRRERSETQYF; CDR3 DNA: TGTGCCAGCAGCCGTCGGCGGGAGCGGTCGGAGACCCAGTACTTC
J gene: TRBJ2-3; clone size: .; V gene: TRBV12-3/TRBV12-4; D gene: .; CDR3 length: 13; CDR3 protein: CASSLGPTDTQYF; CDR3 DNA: TGTGCCAGCAGTTTGGGCCCCACAGATACGCAGTATTTT
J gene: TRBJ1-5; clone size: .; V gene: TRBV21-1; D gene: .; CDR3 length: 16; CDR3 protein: CASSKEELYSNQPQHF; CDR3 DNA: TGTGCCAGCAGCAAAGAAGAACTTTATAGCAATCAGCCCCAGCATTTT
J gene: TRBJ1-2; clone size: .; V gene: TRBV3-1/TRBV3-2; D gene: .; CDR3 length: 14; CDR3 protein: CASSQGGGARGYTF; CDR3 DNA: TGTGCCAGCAGCCAAGGAGGGGGGGCGCGCGGCTACACCTTC
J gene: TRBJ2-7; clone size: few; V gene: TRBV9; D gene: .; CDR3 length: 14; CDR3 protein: CASSPRTDSYEQYF; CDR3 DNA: TGTGCCAGCAGCCCGAGGACAGACTCCTACGAGCAGTACTTC
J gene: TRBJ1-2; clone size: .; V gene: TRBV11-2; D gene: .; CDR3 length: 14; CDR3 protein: CASSLTGSNYGYTF; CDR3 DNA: TGTGCCAGCAGCTTAACGGGGTCAAACTATGGCTACACCTTC
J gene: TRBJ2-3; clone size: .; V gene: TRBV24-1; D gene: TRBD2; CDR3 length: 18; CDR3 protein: CATSDYSGRATWTDTQYF; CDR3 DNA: TGTGCCACCAGTGACTATAGCGGGAGGGCCACTTGGACAGATACGCAGTATTTT
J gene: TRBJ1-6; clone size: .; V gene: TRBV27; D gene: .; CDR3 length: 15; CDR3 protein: CASSFSSSYNSPLHF; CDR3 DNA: TGTGCCAGCAGTTTTTCGAGCTCCTATAATTCACCCCTCCACTTT
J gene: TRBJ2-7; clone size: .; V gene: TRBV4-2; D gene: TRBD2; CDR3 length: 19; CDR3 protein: CASSQERRLAGGLGYEQYF; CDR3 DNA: TGTGCCAGCAGCCAAGAAAGAAGACTAGCGGGGGGGCTTGGATACGAGCAGTACTTC
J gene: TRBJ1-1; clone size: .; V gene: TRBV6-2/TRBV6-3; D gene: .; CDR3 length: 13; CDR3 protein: CASSYTRNTEAFF; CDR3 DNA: TGTGCCAGCAGTTACACGCGGAACACTGAAGCTTTCTTT
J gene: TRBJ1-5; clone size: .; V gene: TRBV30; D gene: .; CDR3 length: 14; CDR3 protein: CAWSGGLPNQPQHF; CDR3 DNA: TGTGCCTGGAGTGGCGGGCTACCCAATCAGCCCCAGCATTTT
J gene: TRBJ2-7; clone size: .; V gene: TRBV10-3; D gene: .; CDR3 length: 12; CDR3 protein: CAISEQGREQYF; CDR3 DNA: TGTGCCATCAGTGAGCAGGGTCGGGAGCAGTACTTC
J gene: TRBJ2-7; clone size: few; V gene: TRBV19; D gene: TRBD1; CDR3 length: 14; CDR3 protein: CASSTPGQGSEQYF; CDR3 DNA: TGTGCCAGTAGTACCCCGGGACAGGGGAGCGAGCAGTACTTC
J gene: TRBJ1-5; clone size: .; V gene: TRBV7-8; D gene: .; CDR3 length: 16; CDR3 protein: CASSLAGLGGRQPQHF; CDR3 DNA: TGTGCCAGCAGCTTAGCGGGGTTAGGGGGACGCCAGCCCCAGCATTTT
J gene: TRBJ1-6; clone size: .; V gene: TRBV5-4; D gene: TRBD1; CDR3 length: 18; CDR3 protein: CASSLLGTGDFYNSPLHF; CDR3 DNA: TGTGCCAGCAGCTTGCTTGGGACAGGGGATTTCTATAATTCACCCCTCCACTTT
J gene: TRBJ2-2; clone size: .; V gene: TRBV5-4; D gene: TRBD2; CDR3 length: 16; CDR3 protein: CASSSKLAGATGELFF; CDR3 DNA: TGTGCCAGCAGCTCAAAACTAGCGGGGGCCACCGGGGAGCTGTTTTTT
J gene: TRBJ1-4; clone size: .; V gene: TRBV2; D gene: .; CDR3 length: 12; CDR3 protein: CASTTEREKLFF; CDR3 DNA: TGTGCCAGCACCACCGAGAGGGAAAAACTGTTTTTT
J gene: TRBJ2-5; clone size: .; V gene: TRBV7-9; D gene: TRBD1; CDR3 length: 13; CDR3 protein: CASSPRTGETQYF; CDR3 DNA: TGTGCCAGCAGCCCGAGGACAGGGGAGACCCAGTACTTC
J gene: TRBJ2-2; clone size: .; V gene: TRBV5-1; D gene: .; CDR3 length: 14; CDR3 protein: CASRIRGSTGELFF; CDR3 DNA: TGCGCCAGCAGAATCAGAGGGAGCACCGGGGAGCTGTTTTTT
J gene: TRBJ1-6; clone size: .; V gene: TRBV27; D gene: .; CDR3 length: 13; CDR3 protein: CASSLPGERPLHF; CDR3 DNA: TGTGCCAGCAGTTTACCAGGGGAGAGACCCCTCCACTTT
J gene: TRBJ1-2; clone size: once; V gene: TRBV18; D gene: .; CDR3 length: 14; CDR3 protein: CASSPGEGGYGYTF; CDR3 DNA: TGTGCCAGCTCACCCGGGGAGGGTGGCTATGGCTACACCTTC
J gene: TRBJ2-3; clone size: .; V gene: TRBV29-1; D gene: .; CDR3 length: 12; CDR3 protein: CSVGRGADTQYF; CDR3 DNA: TGCAGCGTTGGAAGGGGTGCAGATACGCAGTATTTT
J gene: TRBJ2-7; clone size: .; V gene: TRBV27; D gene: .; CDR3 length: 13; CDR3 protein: CASSFGQFYEQYF; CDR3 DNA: TGTGCCAGCAGTTTCGGACAGTTCTACGAGCAGTACTTC
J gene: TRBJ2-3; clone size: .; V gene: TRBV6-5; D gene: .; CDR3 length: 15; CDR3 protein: CASSFSGASTDTQYF; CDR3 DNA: TGTGCCAGCAGTTTTTCGGGAGCTAGCACAGATACGCAGTATTTT
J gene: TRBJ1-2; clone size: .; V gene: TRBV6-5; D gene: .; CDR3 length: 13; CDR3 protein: CASTQDNRYGYTF; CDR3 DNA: TGTGCCAGCACCCAGGACAACCGCTATGGCTACACCTTC
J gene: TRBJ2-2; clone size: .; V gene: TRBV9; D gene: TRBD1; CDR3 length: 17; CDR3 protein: CASSAAATGGAAGELFF; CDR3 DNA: TGTGCCAGCAGCGCAGCAGCCACAGGGGGCGCCGCCGGGGAGCTGTTTTTT
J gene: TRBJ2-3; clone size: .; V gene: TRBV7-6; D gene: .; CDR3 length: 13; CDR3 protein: CASSLEPTDTQYF; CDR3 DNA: TGTGCCAGCAGCTTAGAGCCCACAGATACGCAGTATTTT